This TCR beta chain was retrieved from a study of beta chain features in type 1 diabetes. Study background: What patients shared with healthy donors was a similar profile of age, gender and cell yields.

As every portion of the isolated RNA was reverse transcribed, the sequencing read expressed TCRB transcripts. The table came from immunoSEQ multiplex PCR; TCRdb's copy has only in-frame clones and leaves some out. The sample records 900,000 or so clones, around a sixth being singletons. V lost 4 bases, J lost 0 bases, and 4 bases lay in between. The CDR3 runs 11 residues. In germline, CDR1 is DFQATT, CDR2 SNEGSKA (reference sequence). This clone was seen a handful of times. The TCR comes from a woman younger than 30 in good health. Sequencing was carried out using naive CD4+ T cells from blood. This rearrangement joins TRBV20-1 to TRBJ2-7; D is undetermined. CDR3 protein: CSATFSYEQYF. The CDR3 nucleotides are TGCAGTGCTACGTTCTCCTACGAGCAGTACTTC.